The 16 T cell receptor beta chains below were found in one sample sequenced in a study of post-analysis software for immune sequencing data. Findings of the study overall: Roughly 5 TRBV segments, TRBV5-6, TRBV5-1 and TRBV20-1 among them, were found more frequent in patients than controls.

Every TCR beta cDNA library bore unique molecular identifiers. TCRdb recomputed calls from the PCR reads with MiXCR, one row per CDR3 protein. Of roughly 200,000 distinct CDR3 sequences listed, 25% to 35% are singletons. These receptors lack a known antigen. Sequenced input: blood. Receptor source: a girl under 18 with multiple sclerosis.

This clonotype was counted once. The J gene is TRBJ1-6, the V gene TRBV20-1; TRBD1 matches 9 bases. The CDR3 has 12 residues. The germline gives CDR1 DFQATT, CDR2 SNEGSKA (reference sequence). The CDR3 DNA reads TGCAGGGCGGACAGGGGCGACTCACCCCTCCACTTT. Its protein product is CRADRGDSPLHF.

This chain links TRBV20-1 with TRBJ2-5; 14 bases are a match to TRBD2. This CDR3 contains 16 residues. With 4 bases clipped from V and 11 bases from J, the junction kept 15 bases outside the gene matches. The germline V gene has CDR1 DFQATT and CDR2 SNEGSKA (reference sequence). CDR3 in DNA: TGCAGTGCTAAACGGTCCGGGACTAGCGGGAGAGGTGAGCAGTACTTC. It yields the protein CSAKRSGTSGRGEQYF.

The table lists this clonotype with a few counts. This could be a read error, since a much larger clone is one nucleotide away. This rearrangement joins TRBV20-1 to TRBJ1-2; possible D gene TRBD1, 5 bases. Germline V gene data show CDR1 as DFQATT and CDR2 as SNEGSKA (reference sequence). The CDR3 is 13 amino acids. CDR3 amino acids: CCARDPSSRGYTF. CDR3 nucleotides: TGCTGTGCTAGGGACCCATCATCCCGTGGCTACACCTTC.

A few counts support this clonotype. The CDR3 here is CASSQIYRQLAAVYNEQFF. The CDR3 region has the DNA TGTGCCAGCAGCCAAATATATCGCCAGCTAGCAGCGGTCTACAATGAGCAGTTCTTC. The gene calls are TRBV6-2 or TRBV6-3 and TRBJ2-1; weak D call: TRBD2 (5 bases). CDR3 length: 19 residues. V lost 6 bases, J lost 3 bases, and 27 bases lay in between. Germline loops: CDR1 MNHEY, CDR2 SVGEGT.

J is TRBJ2-1 and V is TRBV7-2; 15 bases align to TRBD2. V was pared by 5 bases and J by 10 bases, with 12 bases of the junction left unmatched. CDR3 length: 17 residues. Germline-derived CDR1 and CDR2 are SGHTA and FQGNSA. Here the CDR3 reads CASSPGLAGGPREEQFF. The CDR3, as DNA: TGTGCCAGCAGCCCTGGACTAGCGGGAGGGCCAAGGGAAGAGCAGTTCTTC.

The CDR3 region is CASKRTGTRADMEYF. Here the CDR3 DNA reads TGTGCCAGCAAGCGAACCGGGACGAGAGCAGATATGGAGTATTTT. The chain carries TRBV12-3 or TRBV12-4 and TRBJ2-3; D tentatively reads TRBD1 or TRBD2 (5 bases each). The CDR3 spans 15 residues. The V end was cut by 7 bases, the J end by 13 bases, with 27 bases between.

This clonotype was counted a few times. The V call is TRBV6-5, the J call TRBJ2-3, with D tentatively TRBD2 (6 bases). Germline values: CDR1 MNHEY, CDR2 SVGAGI. This CDR3 spans 15 amino acids. Trimming stripped 5 bases from V and 0 bases from J, with 12 bases between. CDR3 nucleotides: TGTGCCAGCAGTGTCGGGGGAGCAAGCACAGATACGCAGTATTTT. Translation gives CASSVGGASTDTQYF.

The table lists this clonotype with many counts. CDR3 DNA: TGTGCCAGCAGCCCCGGGACAGAGCATTCTTGCACCTTC. It yields the protein CASSPGTEHSCTF. V usage is TRBV7-8 and J usage is TRBJ1-2; 7 positions agree with TRBD1. The CDR3 extends over 13 amino acids. After removal of 5 bases from V and 13 bases from J, the junction contained 13 bases not matched to a gene. The germline V gene has CDR1 SGHVS and CDR2 FQNEAQ.

The chain joins TRBV7-2 to TRBJ2-3; no clear D gene. The CDR3 covers 15 residues. V was trimmed by 0 bases and J by 6 bases, leaving 13 bases between them. CDR1 and CDR2 (germline): SGHTA, FQGNSA. The CDR3 nucleotides read TGTGCCAGCAGCTTAGCGGACGGCCTGGGGGATACGCAGTATTTT. Translated, it gives CASSLADGLGDTQYF.

The table lists this clonotype with many counts. V usage is TRBV20-1 and J usage is TRBJ1-1, with D unclear. Germline V CDR1 and CDR2: DFQATT, SNEGSKA (reference sequence). V shed 5 bases and J shed 5 bases, with 15 bases lying between them. The CDR3 runs to 13 residues. CDR3 DNA: TGCAGTGCTGGTCAGGCCGCTAGAACTGAAGCTTTCTTT. It translates to CSAGQAARTEAFF.

This clonotype was detected ten times or more. The chain uses TRBV6-6 and TRBJ2-3; D remains unclear. Germline lookup yields CDR1 MNHNY and CDR2 SVGAGI (reference sequence). The CDR3 is made up of 15 amino acids. V lost 5 bases and J lost 4, with 16 bases in between. The CDR3 region has the DNA TGTGCCAGCAGTCCCGGACGGATCCGGGCAGATACGCAGTATTTT. This codes for CASSPGRIRADTQYF.

Worth noting for this clonotype: One end of the junction is discordant with germline, which a read error may explain. In DNA, the CDR3 is TGTGCCAGCAGCGGGAGGCAGCACTATGGCAACACCTTC. Translation gives CASSGRQHYGNTF. This chain connects TRBV28 to TRBJ1-2; D unclear. The CDR3 covers 13 residues. The germline V gene encodes CDR1 MDHEN and CDR2 SYDVKM.

The rearrangement links TRBV27 to TRBJ1-6; no definite D call. The germline V gene encodes CDR1 MNHEY and CDR2 SMNVEV (reference sequence). The germline V and J ends were trimmed by 6 bases and 6 bases, with 9 bases remaining between them. The CDR3 is 13 residues long. CDR3 in amino acids: CASRRTGNSPLHF. DNA of the CDR3: TGTGCCAGCAGACGGACCGGTAATTCACCCCTCCACTTT.

This chain uses TRBV5-5 with TRBJ1-1; TRBD1 agrees at 7 bases. The CDR3 spans 15 residues. V was clipped by 2 bases and J by 1 base; unmatched bases: 5. Germline CDR1 reads SGHKS; CDR2 reads YYEKEE (reference sequence). CDR3 residues: CASSFRTGPNTEAFF. The CDR3 nucleotides read TGTGCCAGCAGCTTCCGGACAGGACCGAACACTGAAGCTTTCTTT. Looking up the rest from reference TRBV5-5 and TRBJ1-1 gives the full variable domain: DAGVTQSPTHLIKTRGQQVTLRCSPISGHKSVSWYQQVLGQGPQFIFQYYEKEERGRGNFPDRFSARQFPNYSSELNVNALLLGDSALYLCASSFRTGPNTEAFFGQGTRLTVV.

This clonotype was seen ten or more times. One junction end disagrees with the germline gene, perhaps due to a read error. The V and J genes are TRBV3-1 and TRBJ2-7; D is perhaps TRBD2 (5 bases). Germline CDR1 LGHDT, CDR2 YNNKEL (reference sequence). The CDR3 contains 13 residues. The CDR3 region is CASSQDEGYAQYF. CDR3 nucleotide sequence: TGTGCCAGCAGCCAAGACGAGGGCTACGCGCAGTACTTC.

The chain carries TRBV10-3 and TRBJ2-1, with TRBD1 matching over 10 bases. CDR1 ENHRY and CDR2 SYGVKD come from the germline V gene. The CDR3 runs to 14 residues. Trimming cost V 5 bases and J 10 bases; bases outside gene matches: 8. The DNA of the CDR3 is TGTGCCATCAGTCCCGGGACAGGGGAACGGGAGCAGTTCTTC. Its translation is CAISPGTGEREQFF.